This T cell receptor beta chain emerged from a study of cytomegalovirus exposure and HLA in healthy donors. On the study more broadly: About 79 million unique TCRs from HLA-typed donors were held in an early data release. Study results and caveats: According to a later analysis, donors in an Asian-associated ancestry cluster reportedly had fewer N-insertions than the roughly 720-donor mean. Later analysis showed TCR association rates varying by HLA locus, highest for DRB1 and lowest for HLA-C.

PCR used 60 Vbeta primers and 13 Jbeta primers. TCRdb's table, derived via immunoSEQ multiplex PCR, lists solely in-frame clones and lacks some. The table includes about 90,000 clones, approximately 74% detected once. In regard to this clone: Its antigen is unknown.

Germline lookup yields CDR1 LGHNA and CDR2 YSLEER. CDR3 length: 15 amino acids. V shed 0 bases and J shed 6 bases, with 15 bases lying between them. This TCR was recovered from a man aged 30-40 years in good health and CMV-seropositive. The specimen sequenced was PBMCs. The chain combines TRBV4-3 with TRBJ2-7, with D perhaps TRBD2 (6 bases). The DNA for the CDR3 is TGCGCCAGCAGCCAAGATCTCGGGGGAGCTGGCGAGCAGTACTTC. Translating gives CASSQDLGGAGEQYF.